These 10 T cell receptor beta chains were sequenced from one sample in a study of T-cell memory formation after mild COVID-19. In TCRdb, the 5' RACE reads were re-called with MiXCR into one record per CDR3 protein. The sample includes under 550,000 distinct CDR3 sequences, about 20% of them seen just once. Sequenced input: PBMCs or a T cell subset sorted from them (not recorded which). These receptors all come from an adult woman who had mild COVID-19 (a few samples of this study predate the infection). Cell type and time point are not known.

This clonotype was detected only a few times. In DNA form, the CDR3 reads TGCAGTGCTAGAGCGGGACTATACAATGAGCAGTTCTTC. Its protein is CSARAGLYNEQFF. This chain joins TRBV20-1 and TRBJ2-1; 7 positions agree with TRBD2. Germline V gene lookup returns CDR1 DFQATT and CDR2 SNEGSKA (reference sequence). There are 13 residues in the CDR3. With V trimmed by 1 base and J by 4 bases, 1 base remained unmatched.

The CDR3 reads CASKIQGLGYEQYF. In DNA form, the CDR3 reads TGTGCCAGCAAGATACAGGGATTAGGCTACGAGCAGTACTTC. The rearrangement links TRBV27 to TRBJ2-7, with D maybe TRBD1 (6 bases). Germline loops: CDR1 MNHEY, CDR2 SMNVEV (reference sequence). V lost 7 bases, J lost 3 bases, and 16 bases lay in between. The CDR3 runs 14 residues.

This clonotype occurred many times. The rearrangement joins TRBV12-3 or TRBV12-4 to TRBJ2-3, with D possibly being TRBD2 (7 bases). The CDR3 spans 15 residues. V was pared by 6 bases and J by 4 bases, with 17 bases between. The CDR3 loop is CASSHGGGSSDTQYF. The CDR3 DNA reads TGTGCCAGCAGCCATGGGGGCGGGAGCTCAGATACGCAGTATTTT.

The chain employs TRBV2 and TRBJ2-3; no definite D call. Per germline, CDR1 SNHLY and CDR2 FYNNEI. The CDR3 spans 15 residues. Trimming pared 4 bases from V and 0 bases from J, leaving 11 bases between. The DNA for the CDR3 is TGTGCCAGCAGTGGGTACGGGCTAAGCACAGATACGCAGTATTTT. This codes for CASSGYGLSTDTQYF.

This clonotype was found a few times. The J gene is TRBJ2-4, the V gene TRBV20-1; 9 bases fit TRBD2. The V gene's germline CDR1 is DFQATT and CDR2 SNEGSKA (reference sequence). V lost 0 bases, J lost 6 bases, and 12 bases stayed unmatched. This CDR3 region has 17 residues. CDR3 sequence (DNA): TGCAGTGCTAGAGATGGGGCGGGAGGGCCGTCGGGAAACATTCAGTACTTC. Its translation is CSARDGAGGPSGNIQYF.

The gene calls are TRBV12-3 or TRBV12-4 and TRBJ2-1; D remains unclear. CDR3 length equals 12 residues. V lost 4 bases to trimming and J lost 9 bases, with 10 bases between them. The CDR3 bases are TGTGCCAGCAGTTCTTCCGAAGGTGAGCAGTTCTTC. Amino acids: CASSSSEGEQFF.

This clonotype showed up just a few times. The chain has TRBV27 and TRBJ2-7; D call uncertain. Germline V lookup: CDR1 MNHEY, CDR2 SMNVEV (reference sequence). V was trimmed by 4 bases and J by 2 bases, leaving 9 bases between them. The CDR3 totals 13 residues. This CDR3 reads CASSWTAAYEQYF. The CDR3 DNA reads TGTGCCAGCAGTTGGACCGCAGCCTACGAGCAGTACTTC.

This chain links TRBV3-1 with TRBJ2-7; TRBD1 aligns across 10 bases. The CDR3 is made up of 14 amino acids. After removal of 2 bases from V and 5 bases from J, the junction contained 3 bases not matched to a gene. CDR1 LGHDT and CDR2 YNNKEL come from the germline V gene (reference sequence). CDR3 DNA sequence: TGTGCCAGCAGCCAAAGGACAGGGGGGAACGAGCAGTACTTC. Encoded protein: CASSQRTGGNEQYF.

This clonotype was seen repeatedly, ten times or more. The chain couples TRBV29-1 to TRBJ2-7; 7 bases fit TRBD2. This CDR3 is 13 amino acids long. V dropped 0 bases and J dropped 3; count of bases not matched to a gene: 2. Germline values: CDR1 SQVTM, CDR2 ANQGSEA. The CDR3 here is CSVEEPSGYEQYF. The CDR3 coding sequence is TGCAGCGTTGAAGAACCTAGCGGCTACGAGCAGTACTTC.

In its sample, this clonotype was seen a few times. The chain carries TRBV29-1 and TRBJ1-1, with D possibly matching TRBD1 (6 bases). The length of the CDR3 is 13 residues. CDR1 is SQVTM, CDR2 ANQGSEA, per germline. Between the trimmed V and J ends, which lost 7 bases and 0 bases, there was a span of 12 bases. CDR3 loop: CSATDSLNTEAFF. The CDR3 DNA reads TGCAGCGCCACGGACAGCCTGAACACTGAAGCTTTCTTT.